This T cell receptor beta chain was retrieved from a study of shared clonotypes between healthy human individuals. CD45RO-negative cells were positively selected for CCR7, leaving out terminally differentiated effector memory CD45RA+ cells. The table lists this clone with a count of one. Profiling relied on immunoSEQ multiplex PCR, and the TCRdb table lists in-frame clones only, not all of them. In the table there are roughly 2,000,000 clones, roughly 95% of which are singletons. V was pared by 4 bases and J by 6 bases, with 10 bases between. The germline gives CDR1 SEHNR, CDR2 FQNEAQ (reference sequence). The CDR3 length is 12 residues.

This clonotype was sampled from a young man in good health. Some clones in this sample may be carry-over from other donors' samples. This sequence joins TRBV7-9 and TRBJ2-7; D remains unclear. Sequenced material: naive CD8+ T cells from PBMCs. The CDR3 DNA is TGTGCCAGCAGCTCGGGCCGGGCCGAGCAGTACTTC. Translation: CASSSGRAEQYF.